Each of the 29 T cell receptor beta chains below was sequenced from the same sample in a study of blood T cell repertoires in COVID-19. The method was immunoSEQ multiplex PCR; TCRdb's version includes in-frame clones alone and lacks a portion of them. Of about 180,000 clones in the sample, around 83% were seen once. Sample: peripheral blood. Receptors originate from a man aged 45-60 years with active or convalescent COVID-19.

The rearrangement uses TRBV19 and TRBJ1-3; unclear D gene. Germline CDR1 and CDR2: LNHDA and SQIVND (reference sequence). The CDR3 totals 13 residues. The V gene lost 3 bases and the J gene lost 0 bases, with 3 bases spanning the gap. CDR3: CASSINSGNTIYF. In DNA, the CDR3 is TGTGCCAGTAGTATTAACTCTGGAAACACCATATATTTT.

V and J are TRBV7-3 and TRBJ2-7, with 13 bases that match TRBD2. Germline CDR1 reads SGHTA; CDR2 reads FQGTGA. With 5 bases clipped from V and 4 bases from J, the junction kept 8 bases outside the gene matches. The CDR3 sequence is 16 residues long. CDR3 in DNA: TGTGCCAGCAGCAAAGCCGGGACTAGCGGGAAGTACGAGCAGTACTTC. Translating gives CASSKAGTSGKYEQYF. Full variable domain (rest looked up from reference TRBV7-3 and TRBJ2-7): GAGVSQTPSNKVTEKGKYVELRCDPISGHTALYWYRQSLGQGPEFLIYFQGTGAADDSGLPNDRFFAVRPEGSVSTLKIQRTERGDSAVYLCASSKAGTSGKYEQYFGPGTRLTVT.

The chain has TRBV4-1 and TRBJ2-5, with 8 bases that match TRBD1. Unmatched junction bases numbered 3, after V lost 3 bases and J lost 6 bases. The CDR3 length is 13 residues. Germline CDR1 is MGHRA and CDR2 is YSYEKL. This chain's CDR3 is CASSQDREQTQYF. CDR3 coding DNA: TGCGCCAGCAGCCAGGACAGGGAACAGACCCAGTACTTC.

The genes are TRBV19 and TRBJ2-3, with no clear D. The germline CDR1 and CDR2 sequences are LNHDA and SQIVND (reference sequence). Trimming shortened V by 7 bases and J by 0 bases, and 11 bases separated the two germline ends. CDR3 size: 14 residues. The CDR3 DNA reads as TGTGCCAGTACAAGCCTTCCGAGCACAGATACGCAGTATTTT. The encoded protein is CASTSLPSTDTQYF. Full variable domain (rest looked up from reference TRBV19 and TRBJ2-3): DGGITQSPKYLFRKEGQNVTLSCEQNLNHDAMYWYRQDPGQGLRLIYYSQIVNDFQKGDIAEGYSVSREKKESFPLTVTSAQKNPTAFYLCASTSLPSTDTQYFGPGTRLTVL.

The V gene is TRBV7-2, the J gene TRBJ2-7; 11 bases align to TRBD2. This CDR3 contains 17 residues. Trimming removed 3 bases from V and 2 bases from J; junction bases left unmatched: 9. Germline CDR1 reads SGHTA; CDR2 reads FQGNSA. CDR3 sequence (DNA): TGTGCCAGCAGCTTCGACTTAGCGGGAGGGGCCCCCTACGAGCAGTACTTC. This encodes CASSFDLAGGAPYEQYF.

Here the CDR3 reads CAWSVRGTEAFF. DNA of the CDR3: TGTGCCTGGAGTGTAAGGGGTACTGAAGCTTTCTTT. The genes are TRBV30 and TRBJ1-1; the D gene is possibly TRBD1 (5 bases). V lost 0 bases and J 5 bases, leaving 7 bases between the germline ends. Germline assignment: CDR1 GTSNPN and CDR2 SVGIG (reference sequence). The CDR3 sequence is 12 residues long.

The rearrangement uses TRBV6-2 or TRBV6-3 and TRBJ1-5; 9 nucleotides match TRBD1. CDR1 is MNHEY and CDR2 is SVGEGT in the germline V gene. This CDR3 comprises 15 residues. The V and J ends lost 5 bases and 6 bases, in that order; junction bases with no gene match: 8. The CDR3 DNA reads TGTGCCAGCAGTCCGAGAGGGACAGGGTCTCAGCCCCAGCATTTT. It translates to CASSPRGTGSQPQHF.

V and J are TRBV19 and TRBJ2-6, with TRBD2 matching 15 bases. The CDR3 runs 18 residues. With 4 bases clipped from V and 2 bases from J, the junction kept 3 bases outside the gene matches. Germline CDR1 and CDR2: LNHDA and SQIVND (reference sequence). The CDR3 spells CASSTRTSGGAGANVLTF. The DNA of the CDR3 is TGTGCCAGTAGTACGCGGACTAGCGGGGGGGCTGGGGCCAACGTCCTGACTTTC.

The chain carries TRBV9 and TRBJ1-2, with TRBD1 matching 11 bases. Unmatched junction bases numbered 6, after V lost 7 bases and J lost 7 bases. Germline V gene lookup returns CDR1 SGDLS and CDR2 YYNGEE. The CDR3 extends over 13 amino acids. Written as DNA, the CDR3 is TGTGCCAGCCGTCCGGGACAGGGGGGTGGCTACACCTTC. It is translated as CASRPGQGGGYTF.

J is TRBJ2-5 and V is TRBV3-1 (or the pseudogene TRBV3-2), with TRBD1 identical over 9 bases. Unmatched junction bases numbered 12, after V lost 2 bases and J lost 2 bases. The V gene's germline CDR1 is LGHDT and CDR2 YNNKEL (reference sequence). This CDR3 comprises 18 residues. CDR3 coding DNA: TGTGCCAGCAGCCAAAGTCGTGGGACAGGGTCTATACAAGAGACCCAGTACTTC. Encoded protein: CASSQSRGTGSIQETQYF.

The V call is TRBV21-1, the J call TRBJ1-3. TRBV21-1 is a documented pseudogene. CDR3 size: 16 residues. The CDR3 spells CASSRRTNYWRNTIYF. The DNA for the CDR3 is TGTGCCAGCAGCCGCCGGACTAACTATTGGAGGAACACCATATATTTT.

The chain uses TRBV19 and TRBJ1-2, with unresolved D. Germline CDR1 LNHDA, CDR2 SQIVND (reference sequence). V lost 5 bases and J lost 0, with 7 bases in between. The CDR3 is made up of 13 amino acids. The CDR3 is CASSAAPNYGYTF. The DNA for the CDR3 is TGTGCCAGTAGTGCGGCCCCTAACTATGGCTACACCTTC.

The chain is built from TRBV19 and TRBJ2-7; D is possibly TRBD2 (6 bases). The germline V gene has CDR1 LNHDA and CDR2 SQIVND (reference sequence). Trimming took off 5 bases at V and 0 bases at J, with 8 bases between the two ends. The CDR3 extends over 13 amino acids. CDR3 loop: CASSLAFSYEQYF. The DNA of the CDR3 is TGTGCCAGTAGTCTAGCGTTCTCCTACGAGCAGTACTTC.

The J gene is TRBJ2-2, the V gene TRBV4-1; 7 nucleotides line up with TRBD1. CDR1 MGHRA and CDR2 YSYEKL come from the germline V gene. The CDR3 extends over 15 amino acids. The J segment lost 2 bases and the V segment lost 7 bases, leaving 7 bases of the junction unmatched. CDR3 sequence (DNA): TGCGCCAGCAACCTCGCAGGGGGAAACACCGGGGAGCTGTTTTTT. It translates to CASNLAGGNTGELFF.

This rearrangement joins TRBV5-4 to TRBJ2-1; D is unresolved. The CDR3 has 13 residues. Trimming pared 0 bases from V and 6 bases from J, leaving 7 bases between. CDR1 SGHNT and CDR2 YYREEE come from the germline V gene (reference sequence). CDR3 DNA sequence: TGTGCCAGCAGCTTGGAATTCCGCAATGAGCAGTTCTTC. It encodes CASSLEFRNEQFF.

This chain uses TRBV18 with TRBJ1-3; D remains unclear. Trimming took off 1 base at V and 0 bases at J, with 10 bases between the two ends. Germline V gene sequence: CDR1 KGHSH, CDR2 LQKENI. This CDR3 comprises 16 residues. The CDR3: CASSPLEDISGNTIYF. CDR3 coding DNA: TGTGCCAGCTCACCACTGGAGGATATCTCTGGAAACACCATATATTTT.

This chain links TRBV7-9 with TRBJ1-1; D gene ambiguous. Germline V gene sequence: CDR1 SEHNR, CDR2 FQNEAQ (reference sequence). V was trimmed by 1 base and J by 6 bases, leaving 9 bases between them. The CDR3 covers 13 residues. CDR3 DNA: TGTGCCAGCAGCTTAGTCCCAGGTTCTGAAGCTTTCTTT. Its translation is CASSLVPGSEAFF.

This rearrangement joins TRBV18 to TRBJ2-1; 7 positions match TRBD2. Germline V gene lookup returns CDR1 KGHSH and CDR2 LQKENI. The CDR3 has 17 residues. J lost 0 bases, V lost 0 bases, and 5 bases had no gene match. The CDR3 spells CASSPPRAGSSYNEQFF. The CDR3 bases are TGTGCCAGCTCACCACCGAGAGCGGGGAGCTCCTACAATGAGCAGTTCTTC.

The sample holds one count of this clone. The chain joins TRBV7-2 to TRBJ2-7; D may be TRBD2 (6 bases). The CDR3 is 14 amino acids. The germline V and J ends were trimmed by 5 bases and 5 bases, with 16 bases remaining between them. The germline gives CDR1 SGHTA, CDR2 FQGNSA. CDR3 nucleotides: TGTGCCAGCAGCCCGGGGACTTTGTTTAACGAGCAGTACTTC. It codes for CASSPGTLFNEQYF.

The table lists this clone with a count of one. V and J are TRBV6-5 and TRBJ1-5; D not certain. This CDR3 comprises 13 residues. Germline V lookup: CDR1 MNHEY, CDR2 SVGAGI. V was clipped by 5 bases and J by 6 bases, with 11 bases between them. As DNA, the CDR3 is TGTGCCAGCAGTCTCGGGGAGGGTCAGCCCCAGCATTTT. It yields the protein CASSLGEGQPQHF.

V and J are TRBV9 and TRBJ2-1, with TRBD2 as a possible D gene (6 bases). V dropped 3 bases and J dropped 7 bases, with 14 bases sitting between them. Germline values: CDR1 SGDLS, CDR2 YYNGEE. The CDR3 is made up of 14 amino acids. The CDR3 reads CASSAERVDNEQFF. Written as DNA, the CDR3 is TGTGCCAGCAGCGCCGAGCGGGTTGATAATGAGCAGTTCTTC.

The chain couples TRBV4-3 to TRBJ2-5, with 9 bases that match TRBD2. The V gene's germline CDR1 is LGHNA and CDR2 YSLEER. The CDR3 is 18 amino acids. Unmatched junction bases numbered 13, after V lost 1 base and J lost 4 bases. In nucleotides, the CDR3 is TGCGCCAGCAGCCAAGGGGTAGCGGGGGAAAGAGTGCGAGAGACCCAGTACTTC. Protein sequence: CASSQGVAGERVRETQYF.

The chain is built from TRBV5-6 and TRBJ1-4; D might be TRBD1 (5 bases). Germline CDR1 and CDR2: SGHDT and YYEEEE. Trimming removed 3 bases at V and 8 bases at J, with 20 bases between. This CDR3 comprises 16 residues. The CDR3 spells CASSSAPGLSTEKLFF. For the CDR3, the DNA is TGTGCCAGCAGCTCTGCTCCGGGACTGTCAACGGAAAAACTGTTTTTT.

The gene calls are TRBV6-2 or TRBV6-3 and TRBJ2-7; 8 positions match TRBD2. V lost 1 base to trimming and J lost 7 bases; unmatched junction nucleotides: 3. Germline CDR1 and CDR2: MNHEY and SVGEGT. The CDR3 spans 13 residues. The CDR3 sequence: CASSYWLAGEQYF. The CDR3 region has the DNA TGTGCCAGCAGTTACTGGCTAGCGGGTGAGCAGTACTTC.

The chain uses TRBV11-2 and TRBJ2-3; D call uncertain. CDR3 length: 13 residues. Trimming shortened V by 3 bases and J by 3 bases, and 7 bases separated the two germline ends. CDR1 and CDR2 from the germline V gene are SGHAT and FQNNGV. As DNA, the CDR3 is TGTGCCAGCAGCTTTCTGACAACAGATACGCAGTATTTT. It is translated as CASSFLTTDTQYF.

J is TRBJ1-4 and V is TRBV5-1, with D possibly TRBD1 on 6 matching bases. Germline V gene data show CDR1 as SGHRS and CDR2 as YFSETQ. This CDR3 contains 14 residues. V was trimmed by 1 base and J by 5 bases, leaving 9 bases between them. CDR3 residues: CASSLTGWNEKLFF. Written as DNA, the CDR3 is TGCGCCAGCAGCTTGACAGGGTGGAATGAAAAACTGTTTTTT.

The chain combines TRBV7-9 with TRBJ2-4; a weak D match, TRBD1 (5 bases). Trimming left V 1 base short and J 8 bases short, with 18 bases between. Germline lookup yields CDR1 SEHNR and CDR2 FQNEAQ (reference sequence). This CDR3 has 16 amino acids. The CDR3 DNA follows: TGTGCCAGCAGCTTAGGTCAGGGTAGGGTTAGGGACATTCAGTACTTC. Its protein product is CASSLGQGRVRDIQYF.

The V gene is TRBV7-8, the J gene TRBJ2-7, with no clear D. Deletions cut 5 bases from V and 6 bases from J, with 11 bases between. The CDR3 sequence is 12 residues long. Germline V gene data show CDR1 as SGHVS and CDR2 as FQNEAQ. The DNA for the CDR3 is TGTGCCAGCAGCCTCCTATCAGGCGAGCAGTACTTC. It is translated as CASSLLSGEQYF.

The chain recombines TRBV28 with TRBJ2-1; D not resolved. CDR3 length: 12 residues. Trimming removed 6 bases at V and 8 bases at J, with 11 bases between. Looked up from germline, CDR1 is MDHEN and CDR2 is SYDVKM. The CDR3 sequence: CASSPLAYEQFF. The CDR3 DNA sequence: TGTGCCAGCAGCCCCTTAGCCTATGAGCAGTTCTTC.